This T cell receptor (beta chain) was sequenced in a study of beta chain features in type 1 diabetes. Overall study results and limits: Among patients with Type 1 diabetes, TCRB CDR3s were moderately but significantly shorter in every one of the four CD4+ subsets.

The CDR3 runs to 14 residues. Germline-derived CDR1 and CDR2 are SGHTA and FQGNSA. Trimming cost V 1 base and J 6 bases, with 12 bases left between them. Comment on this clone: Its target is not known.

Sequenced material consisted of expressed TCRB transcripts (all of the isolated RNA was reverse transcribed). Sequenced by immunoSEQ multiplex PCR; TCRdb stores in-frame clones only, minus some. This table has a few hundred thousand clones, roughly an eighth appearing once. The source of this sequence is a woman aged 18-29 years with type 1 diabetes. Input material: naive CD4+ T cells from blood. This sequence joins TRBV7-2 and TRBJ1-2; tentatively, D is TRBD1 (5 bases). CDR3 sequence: CASSLVNWGDGYTF. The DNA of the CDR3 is TGTGCCAGCAGCTTAGTTAACTGGGGGGATGGCTACACCTTC. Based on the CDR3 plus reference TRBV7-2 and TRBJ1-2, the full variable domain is GAGVSQSPSNKVTEKGKDVELRCDPISGHTALYWYRQSLGQGLEFLIYFQGNSAPDKSGLPSDRFSAERTGGSVSTLTIQRTQQEDSAVYLCASSLVNWGDGYTFGSGTRLTVV.